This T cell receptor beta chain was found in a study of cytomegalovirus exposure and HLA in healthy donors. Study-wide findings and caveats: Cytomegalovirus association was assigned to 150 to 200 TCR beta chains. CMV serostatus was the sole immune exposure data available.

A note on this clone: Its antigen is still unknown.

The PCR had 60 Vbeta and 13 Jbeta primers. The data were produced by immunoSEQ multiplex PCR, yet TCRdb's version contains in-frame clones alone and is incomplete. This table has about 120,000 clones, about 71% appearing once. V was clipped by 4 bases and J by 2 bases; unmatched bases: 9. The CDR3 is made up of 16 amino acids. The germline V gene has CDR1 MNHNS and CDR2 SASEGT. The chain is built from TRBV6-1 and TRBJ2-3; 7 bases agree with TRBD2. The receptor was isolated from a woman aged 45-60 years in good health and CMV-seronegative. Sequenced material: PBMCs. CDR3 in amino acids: CASSVKLAGLTDTQYF. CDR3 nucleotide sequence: TGTGCCAGCAGTGTAAAGTTAGCGGGCCTCACAGATACGCAGTATTTT.